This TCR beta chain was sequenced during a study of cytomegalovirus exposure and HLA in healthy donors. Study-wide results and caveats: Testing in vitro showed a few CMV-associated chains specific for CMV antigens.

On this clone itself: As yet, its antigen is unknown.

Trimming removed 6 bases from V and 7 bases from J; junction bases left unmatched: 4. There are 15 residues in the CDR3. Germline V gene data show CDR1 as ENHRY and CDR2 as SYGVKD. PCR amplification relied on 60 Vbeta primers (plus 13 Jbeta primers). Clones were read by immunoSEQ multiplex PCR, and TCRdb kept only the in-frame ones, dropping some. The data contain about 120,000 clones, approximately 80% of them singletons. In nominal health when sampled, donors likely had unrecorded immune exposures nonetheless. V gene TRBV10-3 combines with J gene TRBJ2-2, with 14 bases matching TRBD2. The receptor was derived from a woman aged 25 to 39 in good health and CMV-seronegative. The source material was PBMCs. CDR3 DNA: TGTGCCATCAGCGGACTAGCGGGAGGTGGCGGGGAGCTGTTTTTT. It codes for CAISGLAGGGGELFF.